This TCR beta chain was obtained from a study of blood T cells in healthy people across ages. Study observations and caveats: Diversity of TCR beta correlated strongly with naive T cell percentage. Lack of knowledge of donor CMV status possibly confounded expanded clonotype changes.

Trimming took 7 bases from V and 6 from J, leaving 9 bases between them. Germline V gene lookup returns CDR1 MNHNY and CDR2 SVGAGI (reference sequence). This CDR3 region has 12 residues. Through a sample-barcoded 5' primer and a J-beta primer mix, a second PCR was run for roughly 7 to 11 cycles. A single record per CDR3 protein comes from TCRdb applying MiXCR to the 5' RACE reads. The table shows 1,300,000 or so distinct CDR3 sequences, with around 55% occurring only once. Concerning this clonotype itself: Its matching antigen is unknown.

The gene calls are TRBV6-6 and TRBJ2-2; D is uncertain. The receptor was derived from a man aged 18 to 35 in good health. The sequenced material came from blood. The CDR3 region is CASTPVAGELFF. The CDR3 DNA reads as TGTGCCAGCACCCCAGTCGCCGGGGAGCTGTTTTTT.